A single sample gave rise to the 18 T cell receptor beta chains below, sequenced in a study of blood T cell repertoires in COVID-19. Profiled with immunoSEQ multiplex PCR; TCRdb holds only in-frame clones, not every one. The sample lists some 240,000 clones; less than 85% were seen once. Material for sequencing was peripheral blood. The source of these receptors is a woman between 65 and 79 years old with acute or convalescent COVID-19.

This rearrangement joins TRBV7-7 to TRBJ2-3; 7 bases are shared with TRBD2. CDR1 and CDR2 (germline): SSHAT, FNYEAQ (reference sequence). The CDR3 contains 14 residues. V dropped 1 base and J dropped 4; count of bases not matched to a gene: 2. The CDR3 nucleotides read TGTGCCAGCAGCTTAGGGGGGAGGGCAGATACGCAGTATTTT. Translating it yields CASSLGGRADTQYF.

This chain joins TRBV3-1 (or the pseudogene TRBV3-2) and TRBJ2-1, with TRBD2 identical over 11 bases. V shed 6 bases and J 10 bases; nucleotides not matched to a gene: 8. Per the germline V gene, CDR1 is LGHDT and CDR2 is YNNKEL (reference sequence). This CDR3 spans 14 amino acids. The CDR3 region has the DNA TGTGCCAGCAGTTCCCTAGCGGGGGGTCTCGAGCAGTTCTTC. Its translation is CASSSLAGGLEQFF.

The CDR3 region is CASSSARGDSYNEQFF. The CDR3 DNA follows: TGTGCCAGCAGCTCCGCCAGGGGCGACTCTTACAATGAGCAGTTCTTC. V and J are TRBV7-2 and TRBJ2-1, with D perhaps matching TRBD1 (6 bases). The CDR3 runs to 16 residues. V was cut by 4 bases and J by 4 bases, with 17 bases left in between. Looked up from germline, CDR1 is SGHTA and CDR2 is FQGNSA.

The gene calls are TRBV2 and TRBJ2-5; tentative D call: TRBD1 (6 bases). Trimming cost V 7 bases and J 5 bases, with 17 bases left between them. The germline gives CDR1 SNHLY, CDR2 FYNNEI. This CDR3 region has 14 residues. CDR3 sequence: CASTVDSRGETQYF. The CDR3 region has the DNA TGTGCCAGCACCGTGGACAGCCGAGGGGAGACCCAGTACTTC. Full variable domain (rest looked up from reference TRBV2 and TRBJ2-5): EPEVTQTPSHQVTQMGQEVILRCVPISNHLYFYWYRQILGQKVEFLVSFYNNEISEKSEIFDDQFSVERPDGSNFTLKIRSTKLEDSAMYFCASTVDSRGETQYFGPGTRLLVL.

The rearrangement uses TRBV3-1 (or the pseudogene TRBV3-2) and TRBJ1-1; possibly TRBD1 for D (6 bases). Trimming cost V 6 bases and J 7 bases, with 18 bases left between them. There are 14 residues in the CDR3. CDR1 is LGHDT, CDR2 YNNKEL, per germline (reference sequence). CDR3 DNA: TGTGCCAGCAGAGACGACAGGTCTTCGGTTGAAGCTTTCTTT. It is translated as CASRDDRSSVEAFF.

V is TRBV5-1 and J is TRBJ2-5; 8 nucleotides agree with TRBD1. With V trimmed by 4 bases and J by 3 bases, 8 bases remained unmatched. CDR3 length equals 15 residues. Germline V gene sequence: CDR1 SGHRS, CDR2 YFSETQ. For the CDR3, the DNA is TGCGCCAGCAGCAGGACAGGGAACTCCGAAGAGACCCAGTACTTC. This encodes CASSRTGNSEETQYF.

The chain uses TRBV5-6 and TRBJ2-7; D remains ambiguous. The ends were cut back, 3 bases at V and 6 bases at J, with 16 bases in the middle. CDR1 is SGHDT and CDR2 is YYEEEE in the germline V gene. The CDR3 consists of 14 residues. CDR3 in DNA: TGTGCCAGCAGCTATCGTTACGGTACCCTCGAGCAGTACTTC. The encoded protein is CASSYRYGTLEQYF.

This clone has more than one count but fewer than ten. The CDR3 DNA sequence: TGTGCCAGCAGCTTGGGGCGGCAGGGTCGGGGCTACACCTTC. Protein: CASSLGRQGRGYTF. This rearrangement joins TRBV11-2 to TRBJ1-2; weak D call: TRBD1 (5 bases). Germline V lookup: CDR1 SGHAT, CDR2 FQNNGV. The CDR3 sequence is 14 residues long. With 3 bases removed from V and 8 bases from J, the gap between germline ends came to 16 bases.

The chain uses TRBV5-4 and TRBJ2-1; D perhaps matches TRBD2 (6 bases). CDR3 size: 14 residues. Trimming removed 2 bases at V and 10 bases at J, with 16 bases between. Germline V gene data show CDR1 as SGHNT and CDR2 as YYREEE (reference sequence). The CDR3 bases are TGTGCCAGCAGCTTAGACCCCCCCGCGGGGGAGCAGTTCTTC. It translates to CASSLDPPAGEQFF.

This clone was seen only a few times. The CDR3 DNA reads as TGTGCCAGCAGTCCCGACACATCCTACGAGCAGTACTTC. Translating gives CASSPDTSYEQYF. This rearrangement joins TRBV12-3 or TRBV12-4 to TRBJ2-7; D not certain. The CDR3 is 13 residues long. Trimming took off 5 bases at V and 1 base at J, with 9 bases between the two ends.

The chain joins TRBV7-9 to TRBJ2-7, with D unresolved. CDR1 and CDR2 (germline): SEHNR, FQNEAQ (reference sequence). Trimming left V 4 bases short and J 2 bases short, with 12 bases between. The length of the CDR3 is 14 residues. CDR3 bases: TGTGCCAGCAGCTCTGACCAGGTCCCCTACGAGCAGTACTTC. It specifies CASSSDQVPYEQYF. Using reference TRBV7-9 and TRBJ2-7 for the parts outside the CDR3, the full variable domain is DTGVSQNPRHKITKRGQNVTFRCDPISEHNRLYWYRQTLGQGPEFLTYFQNEAQLEKSRLLSDRFSAERPKGSFSTLEIQRTEQGDSAMYLCASSSDQVPYEQYFGPGTRLTVT.

The chain couples TRBV12-3 or TRBV12-4 to TRBJ2-5; no firm D call. Between the trimmed V and J ends, which lost 2 bases and 2 bases, there was a span of 6 bases. CDR3 size: 13 residues. DNA for the CDR3: TGTGCCAGCAGTTTACGGAGTCAAGAGACCCAGTACTTC. Translating gives CASSLRSQETQYF.

The V call is TRBV9, the J call TRBJ1-1, with TRBD1 as a possible D gene (5 bases). The CDR3 length is 16 residues. Deletions cut 0 bases from V and 4 bases from J, with 16 bases between. Germline V gene sequence: CDR1 SGDLS, CDR2 YYNGEE. The CDR3 nucleotides read TGTGCCAGCAGCGTAGTTGGGGCAGGGTCGATCACTGAAGCTTTCTTT. As protein: CASSVVGAGSITEAFF.

The V gene is TRBV10-2, the J gene TRBJ2-3, with unresolved D. There are 15 residues in the CDR3. Per the germline V gene, CDR1 is WSHSY and CDR2 is SAAADI. The V end was cut by 0 bases, the J end by 0 bases, with 7 bases between. The CDR3 DNA follows: TGCGCCAGCAGTGAGTCGGCAGATAGCACAGATACGCAGTATTTT. It codes for CASSESADSTDTQYF.

The V and J genes are TRBV19 and TRBJ2-5, with D perhaps TRBD2 (6 bases). Germline V CDR1 and CDR2: LNHDA, SQIVND (reference sequence). This CDR3 is 14 amino acids long. Between the trimmed V and J ends, which lost 2 bases and 0 bases, there was a span of 7 bases. The CDR3 DNA is TGTGCCAGTAGTATACTAGCGAACCAAGAGACCCAGTACTTC. It yields the protein CASSILANQETQYF.

V is TRBV20-1 and J is TRBJ1-1; D remains ambiguous. Trimming left V 6 bases short and J 4 bases short, with 6 bases between. The CDR3 contains 10 residues. CDR1 and CDR2 (germline): DFQATT, SNEGSKA (reference sequence). The DNA of the CDR3 is TGCAGTGCCGAGGCCACTGAAGCTTTCTTT. Translated, it gives CSAEATEAFF.

The V and J genes are TRBV4-1 and TRBJ2-5, with TRBD1 as a possible D gene (6 bases). Trimming left V 4 bases short and J 4 bases short, with 16 bases between. The CDR3 covers 15 residues. The germline V gene encodes CDR1 MGHRA and CDR2 YSYEKL. As DNA, the CDR3 is TGCGCCAGCAGCCCCACGACAGTCAGGGGAGAGACCCAGTACTTC. It is translated as CASSPTTVRGETQYF.

The V and J genes are TRBV2 and TRBJ2-5, with 8 bases lining up with TRBD2. V was clipped by 1 base and J by 4 bases; unmatched bases: 5. The CDR3 length is 15 residues. CDR1 is SNHLY, CDR2 FYNNEI, per germline. CDR3 coding DNA: TGTGCCAGCAGTGAAGACAGCGGGGGCCTAGAGACCCAGTACTTC. Its protein product is CASSEDSGGLETQYF.